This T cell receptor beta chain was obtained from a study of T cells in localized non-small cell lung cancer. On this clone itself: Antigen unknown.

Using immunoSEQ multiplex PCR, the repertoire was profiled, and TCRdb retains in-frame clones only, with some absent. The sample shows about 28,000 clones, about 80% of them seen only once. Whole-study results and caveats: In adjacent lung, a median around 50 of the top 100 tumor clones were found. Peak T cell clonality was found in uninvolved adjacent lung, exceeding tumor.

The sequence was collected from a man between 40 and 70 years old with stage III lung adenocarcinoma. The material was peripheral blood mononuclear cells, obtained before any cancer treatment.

The CDR3: CASSLFGSGGYTF. The CDR3 region has the DNA TGTGCCAGCAGCTTATTTGGTTCGGGTGGCTACACCTTC. The chain uses TRBV11-1 and TRBJ1-2; the D is unclear. Trimming shortened V by 2 bases and J by 7 bases, and 11 bases separated the two germline ends. The CDR3 contains 13 residues. CDR1 and CDR2 from the germline V gene are SGHAT and FQDESV (reference sequence).